Below, 14 T cell receptor beta chains from the same sample are listed, as sequenced in a study of response to subunit inactivated influenza vaccine. TCRdb independently ran MiXCR on the RT-PCR reads; one entry per CDR3 protein. The sample includes about 570,000 distinct CDR3 sequences, 10% to 12% of them seen just once. The data were also submitted as part of a second study, on T cells expressing NK-cell markers. Turning to that study: UMI-tagged 5'RACE template switching yielded the TCR beta cDNA.

Sequenced here: PBMCs from blood, sampled on the day of vaccination. These receptors originate from a man in his forties or fifties who received an inactivated influenza vaccine.

This clonotype was counted ten times or more. The gene calls are TRBV10-2 and TRBJ1-2, with 8 bases fitting TRBD1. The CDR3 has 13 amino acids. Germline values: CDR1 WSHSY, CDR2 SAAADI. Trimming cost V 5 bases and J 4 bases; bases outside gene matches: 3. CDR3 in amino acids: CASSLDRGYGYTF. CDR3 bases: TGCGCCAGCAGTCTCGACAGGGGCTATGGCTACACCTTC.

This clonotype was found a few times. This sequence joins TRBV24-1 and TRBJ2-3; D gene uncertain. V gave up 7 bases and J gave up 0 bases, with 16 bases separating them. In germline, CDR1 is KGHDR, CDR2 SFDVKD. The CDR3 is made up of 16 amino acids. The DNA for the CDR3 is TGTGCCACCAGCCATCTGGGGTCTTCTAGCACAGATACGCAGTATTTT. Translating gives CATSHLGSSSTDTQYF.

This clonotype came up a few times. The V and J genes are TRBV4-2 and TRBJ1-2, with TRBD1 identical over 9 bases. The CDR3 extends over 15 amino acids. Germline V CDR1 and CDR2: LGHNA, YNFKEQ. The V gene end was trimmed by 0 bases and the J gene end by 4 bases; junction bases not matched to a gene: 3. CDR3 amino acids: CASSQDDRGTYGYTF. The DNA of the CDR3 is TGTGCCAGCAGCCAAGATGACAGGGGGACCTATGGCTACACCTTC.

J is TRBJ1-1 and V is TRBV12-3 or TRBV12-4, with D maybe TRBD1 (6 bases). The CDR3 loop spans 15 amino acids. V was clipped by 6 bases and J by 6 bases, with 20 bases between them. The CDR3 nucleotides are TGTGCCAGCAGCCATAGGATGGGGGCGTGGGCTGAAGCTTTCTTT. Its protein is CASSHRMGAWAEAFF.

This clonotype was observed a handful of times. V usage is TRBV12-3 or TRBV12-4 and J usage is TRBJ2-7; 8 nucleotides line up with TRBD1. V lost 6 bases, J lost 0 bases, and 4 bases stayed unmatched. The CDR3 covers 14 residues. CDR3 loop: CASSGQGDSYEQYF. In nucleotides, the CDR3 is TGTGCCAGCAGCGGACAGGGTGACTCCTACGAGCAGTACTTC.

V is TRBV30 and J is TRBJ2-7; D not resolved. Trimming left V 0 bases short and J 5 bases short, with 11 bases between. The germline CDR1 and CDR2 sequences are GTSNPN and SVGIG (reference sequence). The CDR3 is 13 amino acids. This CDR3 reads CAWSVSTVDEQYF. The CDR3 DNA follows: TGTGCCTGGAGTGTCTCGACCGTTGACGAGCAGTACTTC.

This clonotype was observed a few times. V and J are TRBV5-6 and TRBJ2-1; D perhaps matches TRBD2 (6 bases). The CDR3 extends over 13 amino acids. Germline CDR1 is SGHDT and CDR2 is YYEEEE. V lost 2 bases, J lost 8 bases, and 11 bases lay in between. The CDR3 DNA sequence: TGTGCCAGCAGCTTAGGAGGGATCGATGAGCAGTTCTTC. Translated, it gives CASSLGGIDEQFF.

This clonotype was seen more than once but under ten times. This sequence joins TRBV29-1 and TRBJ1-2; possible D gene TRBD1, 5 bases. Germline CDR1 SQVTM, CDR2 ANQGSEA. CDR3 size: 12 residues. With 6 bases removed from V and 5 bases from J, the gap between germline ends came to 13 bases. For the CDR3, the DNA is TGCAGCGTGGAAACTGGGGCGTATGGCTACACCTTC. Translating gives CSVETGAYGYTF.

The table lists this clonotype with many counts. The rearrangement joins TRBV7-9 to TRBJ2-2; perhaps TRBD2 as D (6 bases). The CDR3 extends over 16 amino acids. CDR1 and CDR2 from the germline V gene are SEHNR and FQNEAQ (reference sequence). Trimming removed 3 bases from V and 1 base from J, with 12 bases in between. Here the CDR3 DNA reads TGTGCCAGCAGCTTTTCAGAGACTAGGAACACCGGGGAGCTGTTTTTT. Its translation: CASSFSETRNTGELFF.

The V gene is TRBV28, the J gene TRBJ2-6, with no clear D. CDR3 length equals 12 residues. The V gene's germline CDR1 is MDHEN and CDR2 SYDVKM. Between the trimmed V and J ends, which lost 10 bases and 1 base, there was a span of 5 bases. The DNA for the CDR3 is TGTGCCACCTATTCTGGGGCCAACGTCCTGACTTTC. It translates to CATYSGANVLTF.

This clonotype has only a few counts. The chain carries TRBV20-1 and TRBJ2-1; 10 bases map to TRBD2. V lost 6 bases, J lost 6 bases, and 5 bases stayed unmatched. The CDR3 spans 13 residues. The germline V gene has CDR1 DFQATT and CDR2 SNEGSKA (reference sequence). CDR3 protein: CSASGGGFNEQFF. DNA of the CDR3: TGCAGTGCCAGCGGGGGGGGGTTCAATGAGCAGTTCTTC.

The chain employs TRBV12-3 or TRBV12-4 and TRBJ2-5, with TRBD1 matching over 7 bases. The CDR3 consists of 14 residues. V gave up 1 base and J gave up 4 bases; unmatched junction bases: 3. CDR3 sequence reads: CASSLGSGGETQYF. The CDR3 nucleotides are TGTGCCAGCAGTTTAGGTTCAGGGGGAGAGACCCAGTACTTC.

Concerning this clonotype itself: A much more abundant neighbour one base away suggests this may be a read error. The gene calls are TRBV20-1 and TRBJ2-7; a weak D match, TRBD2 (5 bases). Per germline, CDR1 DFQATT and CDR2 SNEGSKA (reference sequence). V lost 1 base to trimming and J lost 3 bases, with 16 bases between them. This CDR3 contains 15 residues. The CDR3: CSARGGRTGSYEQYF. CDR3 in DNA: TGCAGTGCTAGAGGTGGTAGAACGGGGAGCTACGAGCAGTACTTC.

This chain joins TRBV29-1 and TRBJ2-6; D may be TRBD1 (6 bases). This CDR3 has 15 amino acids. The germline V and J ends were trimmed by 6 bases and 2 bases, with 14 bases remaining between them. CDR1 SQVTM and CDR2 ANQGSEA come from the germline V gene. CDR3 sequence reads: CSVYRVGTGANVLTF. In DNA form, the CDR3 reads TGCAGCGTGTACAGGGTTGGGACTGGGGCCAACGTCCTGACTTTC.